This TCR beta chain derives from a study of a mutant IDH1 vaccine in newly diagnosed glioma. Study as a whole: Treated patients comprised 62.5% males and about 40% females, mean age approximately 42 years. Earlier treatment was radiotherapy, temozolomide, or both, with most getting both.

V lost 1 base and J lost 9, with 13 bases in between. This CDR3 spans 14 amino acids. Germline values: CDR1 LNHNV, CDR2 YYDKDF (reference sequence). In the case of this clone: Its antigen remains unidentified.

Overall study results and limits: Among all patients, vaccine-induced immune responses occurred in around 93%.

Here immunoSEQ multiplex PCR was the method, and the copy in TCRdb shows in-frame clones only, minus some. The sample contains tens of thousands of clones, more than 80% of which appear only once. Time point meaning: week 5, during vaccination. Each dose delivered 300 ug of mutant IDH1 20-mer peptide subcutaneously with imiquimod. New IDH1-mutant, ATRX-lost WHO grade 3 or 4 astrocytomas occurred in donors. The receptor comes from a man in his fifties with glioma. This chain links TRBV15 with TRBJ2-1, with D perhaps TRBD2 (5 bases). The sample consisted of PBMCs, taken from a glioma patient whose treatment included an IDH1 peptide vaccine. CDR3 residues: CATSRASVGVEQFF. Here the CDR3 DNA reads TGTGCCACCAGCAGAGCCTCCGTGGGAGTTGAGCAGTTCTTC.